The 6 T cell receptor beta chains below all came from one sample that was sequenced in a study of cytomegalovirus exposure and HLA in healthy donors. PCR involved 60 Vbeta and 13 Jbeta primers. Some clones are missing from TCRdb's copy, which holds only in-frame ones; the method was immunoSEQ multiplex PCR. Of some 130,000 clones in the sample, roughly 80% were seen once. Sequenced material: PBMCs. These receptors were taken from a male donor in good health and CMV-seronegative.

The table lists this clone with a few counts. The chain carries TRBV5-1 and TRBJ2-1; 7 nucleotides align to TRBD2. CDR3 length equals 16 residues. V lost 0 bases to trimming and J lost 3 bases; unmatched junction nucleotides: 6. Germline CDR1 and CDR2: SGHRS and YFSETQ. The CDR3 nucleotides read TGCGCCAGCAGCTTGGAGCCTAGCGGATTCTACAATGAGCAGTTCTTC. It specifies CASSLEPSGFYNEQFF.

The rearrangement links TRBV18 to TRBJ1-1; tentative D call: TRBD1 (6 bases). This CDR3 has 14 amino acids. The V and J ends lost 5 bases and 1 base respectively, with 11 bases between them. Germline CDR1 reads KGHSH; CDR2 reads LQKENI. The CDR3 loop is CASSSGAGNTEAFF. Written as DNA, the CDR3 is TGTGCCAGCTCATCAGGGGCAGGGAACACTGAAGCTTTCTTT.

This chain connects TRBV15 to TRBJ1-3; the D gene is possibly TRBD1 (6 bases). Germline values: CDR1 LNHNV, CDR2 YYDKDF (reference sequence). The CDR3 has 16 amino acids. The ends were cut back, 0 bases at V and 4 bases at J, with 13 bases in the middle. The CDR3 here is CATSRDEGGSGNTIYF. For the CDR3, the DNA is TGTGCCACCAGCAGAGATGAGGGGGGGTCCGGAAACACCATATATTTT.

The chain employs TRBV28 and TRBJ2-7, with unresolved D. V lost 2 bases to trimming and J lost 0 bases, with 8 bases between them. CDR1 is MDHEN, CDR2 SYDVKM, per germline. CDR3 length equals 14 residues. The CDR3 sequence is CASSLGQDSYEQYF. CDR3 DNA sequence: TGTGCCAGCAGTTTAGGGCAGGACTCCTACGAGCAGTACTTC.

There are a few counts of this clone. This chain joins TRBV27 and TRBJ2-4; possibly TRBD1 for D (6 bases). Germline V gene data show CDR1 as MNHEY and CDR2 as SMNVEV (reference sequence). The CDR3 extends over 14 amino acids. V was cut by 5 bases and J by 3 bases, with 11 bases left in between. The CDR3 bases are TGTGCCAGCAGTAAACTAGGGGGCAAAAACATTCAGTACTTC. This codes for CASSKLGGKNIQYF.

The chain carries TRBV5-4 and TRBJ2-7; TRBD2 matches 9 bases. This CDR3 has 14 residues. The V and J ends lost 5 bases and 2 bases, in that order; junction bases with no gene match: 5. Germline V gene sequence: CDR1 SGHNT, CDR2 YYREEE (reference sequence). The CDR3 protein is CASRASGTTYEQYF. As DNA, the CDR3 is TGTGCCAGCAGGGCTAGCGGGACCACCTACGAGCAGTACTTC.